This TCR beta chain came from a study of control samples from healthy donors and cancer patients. This clone was counted once. The germline V gene encodes CDR1 MNHNY and CDR2 SVGAGI (reference sequence). Trimming shortened V by 0 bases and J by 2 bases, and 7 bases separated the two germline ends. This CDR3 has 14 residues. Sequencing used immunoSEQ multiplex PCR; TCRdb keeps in-frame clones, though not all of them. This sample has some 150,000 clones, with just over 90% found just once. The TCR comes from a woman aged 55-70 years in good health. The sequenced sample consisted of blood. The chain uses TRBV6-6 and TRBJ2-5, with D unresolved. CDR3: CASSYSKQQETQYF. The CDR3 DNA reads as TGTGCCAGCAGTTACTCGAAACAGCAAGAGACCCAGTACTTC.